These T cell receptor beta chains were read from a single sample in a study of beta chain features in type 1 diabetes. Clones were sequenced by immunoSEQ multiplex PCR, and TCRdb holds only the in-frame ones, with some missing. The sample has more than 100,000 clones, roughly 15% seen once. Sequencing input: central memory CD4+ T cells from blood. Receptors were obtained from a man in his thirties or forties with type 1 diabetes. Each CDR3 is given with its conserved first and last residue. D genes are given only for firm matches. Size is stated for part of the rows, as once, few or many counts, or as a class when the clone is expanded.

TRBJ1-2,few,NA,TRBV9,CASSASTNYGYTF,TGTGCCAGCAGCGCTTCGACTAACTATGGCTACACCTTC
TRBJ2-3,NA,TRBD1,TRBV29-1,CSVFNLFARQGLDTQYF,TGCAGCGTTTTTAATTTATTCGCGAGACAGGGGTTAGATACGCAGTATTTT
TRBJ2-1,few,NA,TRBV9,CASSVAQNNEQFF,TGTGCCAGCAGCGTAGCTCAAAACAATGAGCAGTTCTTC
TRBJ2-1,NA,NA,TRBV5-4,CASSQAEGRHEQFF,TGTGCCAGCAGCCAAGCAGAAGGGAGGCATGAGCAGTTCTTC
TRBJ2-5,NA,NA,TRBV6-1,CASSEVETQYF,TGTGCCAGCAGTGAAGTGGAGACCCAGTACTTC
TRBJ1-5,NA,TRBD1,TRBV6-6,CASSLRDRGNQPQHF,TGTGCCAGCAGCCTCAGGGACAGGGGCAATCAGCCCCAGCATTTT
TRBJ1-4,NA,NA,TRBV5-1,CASSEKEPTNEKLFF,TGCGCCAGCAGCGAGAAGGAGCCAACTAATGAAAAACTGTTTTTT
TRBJ2-1,NA,TRBD1,TRBV7-8,CASSPQARQGLGEQFF,TGTGCCAGCAGCCCCCAAGCCAGACAGGGGTTGGGTGAGCAGTTCTTC
TRBJ1-5,NA,NA,TRBV30,CAWSVKGGNQPQHF,TGTGCCTGGAGTGTCAAGGGAGGCAATCAGCCCCAGCATTTT
TRBJ2-1,few,NA,TRBV29-1,CSVDSKSYNEQFF,TGCAGCGTTGACTCAAAGTCCTACAATGAGCAGTTCTTC
TRBJ2-3,few,TRBD2,TRBV6-1,CASTAGGSTDTQYF,TGTGCCAGCACAGCGGGGGGGAGCACAGATACGCAGTATTTT
TRBJ1-1,NA,NA,TRBV11-2,CASSLIIQTAEAFF,TGTGCCAGCAGCTTGATAATCCAGACCGCTGAAGCTTTCTTT
TRBJ2-5,few,TRBD2,TRBV15,CATSQRDYGETQYF,TGTGCCACCAGCCAACGGGACTACGGAGAGACCCAGTACTTC
TRBJ2-1,NA,TRBD2,TRBV9,CASSEGDGTSPYNEQFF,TGTGCCAGCAGCGAGGGGGATGGGACTAGTCCCTACAATGAGCAGTTCTTC
TRBJ2-1,many,NA,TRBV18,CASSLQGWYNEQFF,TGTGCCAGCTCACTCCAGGGATGGTACAATGAGCAGTTCTTC
TRBJ1-1,few,NA,TRBV7-2,CASTRDRGTEAFF,TGTGCCAGCACCCGGGACCGAGGCACTGAAGCTTTCTTT
TRBJ1-5,NA,NA,TRBV30,CAWTANNGGNQPQHF,TGTGCCTGGACAGCTAATAACGGGGGCAATCAGCCCCAGCATTTT
TRBJ1-4,NA,TRBD1,TRBV27,CASSFWGQKNNEKLFF,TGTGCCAGCAGTTTTTGGGGACAGAAGAATAATGAAAAACTGTTTTTT
TRBJ2-1,NA,NA,TRBV30,CARNLGGSTPGEQFF,TGTGCCCGGAATCTAGGGGGGTCCACTCCCGGTGAGCAGTTCTTC
TRBJ2-1,few,NA,TRBV29-1,CSVEAGPYNEQFF,TGCAGCGTTGAGGCGGGGCCTTACAATGAGCAGTTCTTC
TRBJ1-1,NA,NA,TRBV19,CASSTQGEGTEAFF,TGTGCCAGTAGTACCCAGGGAGAGGGCACTGAAGCTTTCTTT
TRBJ2-7,NA,TRBD1,TRBV2,CASRSRGPYEQYF,TGTGCCAGCAGGTCCAGGGGGCCCTACGAGCAGTACTTC
TRBJ1-2,few,NA,TRBV7-2,CASSNDRNYGYTF,TGTGCCAGCAGCAACGACAGGAACTATGGCTACACCTTC
TRBJ2-1,few,TRBD1,TRBV29-1,CSVRGPGTGDYNEQFF,TGCAGCGTTCGGGGGCCCGGGACAGGGGACTACAATGAGCAGTTCTTC
TRBJ1-1,NA,NA,TRBV6-6,CASSPEYTEAFF,TGTGCCAGCAGCCCCGAGTACACTGAAGCTTTCTTT
TRBJ2-4,NA,NA,TRBV15,CATSRDRGWDIQYF,TGTGCCACCAGCAGAGACAGGGGTTGGGACATTCAGTACTTC
TRBJ1-1,NA,NA,TRBV29-1,CSVGTVLLGTEAFF,TGCAGCGTTGGGACAGTTTTGCTAGGCACTGAAGCTTTCTTT
TRBJ1-3,few,TRBD1,TRBV10-1,CASSRDRNGNTIYF,TGCGCCAGCAGCCGGGACAGAAATGGAAACACCATATATTTT
TRBJ1-1,NA,NA,TRBV4-1,CASSQGKGGGNTEAFF,TGCGCCAGCAGCCAAGGGAAGGGCGGGGGTAACACTGAAGCTTTCTTT
TRBJ1-2,few,NA,TRBV11-2,CASSQPYGYTF,TGTGCCAGCAGCCAGCCCTATGGCTACACCTTC
TRBJ2-1,many,NA,TRBV7-7,CASSTTLADYNEQFF,TGTGCTAGCAGCACTACTCTAGCCGACTACAATGAGCAGTTCTTC
TRBJ2-5,few,NA,TRBV18,CASSPLQGSQETQYF,TGTGCCAGCTCACCTTTACAGGGTTCCCAAGAGACCCAGTACTTC
TRBJ1-1,NA,NA,TRBV9,CASSVGMNTEAFF,TGTGCCAGCAGCGTAGGGATGAACACTGAAGCTTTCTTT
TRBJ2-2,few,NA,TRBV30,CARTTETGELFF,TGTGCCCGTACGACAGAGACCGGGGAGCTGTTTTTT
TRBJ1-2,NA,NA,TRBV19,CASSIGQPGDYYGYTF,TGTGCCAGTAGTATCGGACAGCCCGGGGACTACTATGGCTACACCTTC
TRBJ2-3,NA,NA,TRBV9,CASSVVGPADTQYF,TGTGCCAGCAGCGTAGTGGGCCCGGCAGATACGCAGTATTTT
TRBJ2-3,few,TRBD1,TRBV7-8,CASSLGGTGGTDTQYF,TGTGCCAGCAGCTTAGGAGGGACAGGGGGCACAGATACGCAGTATTTT
TRBJ1-2,NA,NA,TRBV19,CASSARTETNYGYTF,TGTGCCAGTAGTGCAAGGACGGAGACTAACTATGGCTACACCTTC
TRBJ1-3,NA,TRBD1,TRBV6-5,CASSSQGTGNTIYF,TGTGCCAGCAGTTCACAGGGGACTGGAAACACCATATATTTT
TRBJ2-1,many,NA,TRBV7-2,CASSPGPNNEQFF,TGTGCCAGCAGCCCCGGTCCCAACAATGAGCAGTTCTTC
TRBJ2-7,few,NA,TRBV14,CASSQGPVGEQYF,TGTGCCAGCAGCCAAGGGCCGGTTGGCGAGCAGTACTTC
TRBJ2-5,NA,TRBD1,TRBV2,CASRAGTGEETQYF,TGTGCCAGCAGGGCCGGGACAGGCGAAGAGACCCAGTACTTC
TRBJ1-2,NA,NA,TRBV7-9,CASSDTGLEGYGYTF,TGTGCCAGCAGCGATACAGGGCTGGAGGGCTATGGCTACACCTTC
TRBJ2-1,many,TRBD2,TRBV25-1,CASSAAGGRDDEQFF,TGTGCCAGCAGCGCAGCGGGGGGCCGTGATGATGAGCAGTTCTTC
TRBJ2-2,NA,NA,TRBV7-8,CASSFRLVIGELFF,TGTGCCAGCAGCTTTCGACTAGTGATCGGGGAGCTGTTTTTT
TRBJ1-1,NA,NA,TRBV6-5,CASSYEGWSTEAFF,TGTGCCAGCAGTTACGAGGGATGGAGTACTGAAGCTTTCTTT
TRBJ2-2,few,NA,TRBV29-1,CSVGESSTGELFF,TGCAGCGTTGGGGAAAGTTCCACCGGGGAGCTGTTTTTT
TRBJ1-4,few,TRBD1,TRBV6-5,CASSYGTGEKLFF,TGTGCCAGCAGTTACGGGACAGGGGAAAAACTGTTTTTT
TRBJ2-5,few,NA,TRBV7-9,CASSLGRVEETQYF,TGTGCCAGCAGCTTAGGCAGGGTGGAAGAGACCCAGTACTTC
TRBJ2-5,NA,TRBD2,TRBV5-1,CASSLQRGDQETQYF,TGCGCCAGCAGCTTGCAGCGGGGGGACCAAGAGACCCAGTACTTC
TRBJ2-5,NA,NA,TRBV6-4,CASSRDAQETQYF,TGTGCCAGCTCCCGGGATGCCCAAGAGACCCAGTACTTC
TRBJ2-6,many,NA,TRBV2,CASMRGEGANVLTF,TGTGCCAGCATGAGGGGCGAAGGGGCCAACGTCCTGACTTTC
TRBJ1-3,NA,NA,TRBV30,CAWRVEVAIYF,TGTGCCTGGAGAGTTGAAGTGGCCATATATTTT